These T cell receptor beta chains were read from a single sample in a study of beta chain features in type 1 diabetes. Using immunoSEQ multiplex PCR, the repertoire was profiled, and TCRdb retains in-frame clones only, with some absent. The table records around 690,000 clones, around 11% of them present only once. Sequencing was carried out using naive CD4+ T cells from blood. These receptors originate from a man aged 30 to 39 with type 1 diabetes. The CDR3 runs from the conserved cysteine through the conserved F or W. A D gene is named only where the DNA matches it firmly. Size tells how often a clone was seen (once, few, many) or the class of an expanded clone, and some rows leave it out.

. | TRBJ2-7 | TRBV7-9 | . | CASSLPRSYEQYF | TGTGCCAGCAGCTTACCTCGATCCTACGAGCAGTACTTC
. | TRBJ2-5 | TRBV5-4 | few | CASSLGLAQETQYF | TGTGCCAGCAGCTTGGGGCTAGCACAAGAGACCCAGTACTTC
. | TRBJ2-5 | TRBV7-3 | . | CASSLYGGQETQYF | TGTGCCAGCAGCCTTTATGGTGGACAAGAGACCCAGTACTTC
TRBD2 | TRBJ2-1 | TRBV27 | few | CASSRGLAEYNEQFF | TGTGCCAGCAGTCGGGGACTAGCGGAATACAATGAGCAGTTCTTC
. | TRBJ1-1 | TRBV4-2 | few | CASSLGTGTVNTEAFF | TGTGCCAGCAGCCTAGGAACTGGGACTGTGAACACTGAAGCTTTCTTT
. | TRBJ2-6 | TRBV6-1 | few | CASSDPAGANVLTF | TGTGCCAGCAGTGACCCTGCTGGGGCCAACGTCCTGACTTTC
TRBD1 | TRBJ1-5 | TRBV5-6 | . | CASSLGQGGNQPQHF | TGTGCCAGCAGCTTGGGACAGGGCGGCAATCAGCCCCAGCATTTT
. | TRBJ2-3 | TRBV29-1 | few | CSGEELGRITDTQYF | TGCAGCGGTGAGGAACTTGGACGGATCACAGATACGCAGTATTTT
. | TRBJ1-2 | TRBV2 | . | CASSEVGGWDGYTF | TGTGCCAGCAGTGAAGTTGGGGGTTGGGATGGCTACACCTTC
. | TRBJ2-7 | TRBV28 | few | CASSAARVPHEQYF | TGTGCCAGCAGTGCCGCGAGGGTTCCCCACGAGCAGTACTTC
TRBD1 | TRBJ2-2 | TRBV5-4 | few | CASSLRQGRITNTGELFF | TGTGCCAGCAGCCTCAGACAGGGGCGAATAACGAACACCGGGGAGCTGTTTTTT
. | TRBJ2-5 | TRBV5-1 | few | CASNGETQYF | TGCGCCAGCAACGGGGAGACCCAGTACTTC
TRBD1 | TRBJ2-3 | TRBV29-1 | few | CSVPPGQGGEDTQYF | TGCAGCGTGCCTCCGGGACAGGGTGGGGAAGATACGCAGTATTTT
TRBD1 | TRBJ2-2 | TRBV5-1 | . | CASSLTGDTGELFF | TGCGCCAGCAGCCTGACAGGGGACACCGGGGAGCTGTTTTTT
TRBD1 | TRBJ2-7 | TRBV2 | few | CASSGTGNEQYF | TGTGCCAGCAGCGGGACAGGGAACGAGCAGTACTTC
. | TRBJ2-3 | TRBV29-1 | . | CSVRWRGRGTDTQYF | TGCAGCGTAAGGTGGCGGGGGCGCGGCACAGATACGCAGTATTTT
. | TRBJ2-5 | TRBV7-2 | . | CASSVQSQETQYF | TGTGCCAGCAGCGTTCAGTCCCAAGAGACCCAGTACTTC
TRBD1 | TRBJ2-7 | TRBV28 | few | CASSLDRDTAQYF | TGTGCCAGCAGTTTGGACAGGGACACTGCGCAGTACTTC
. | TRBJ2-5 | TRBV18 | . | CASSPPAKGGETQYF | TGTGCCAGCTCACCACCGGCAAAGGGCGGAGAGACCCAGTACTTC
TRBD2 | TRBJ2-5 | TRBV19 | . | CASSLGRSSGGETQYF | TGTGCCAGTAGCCTAGGGCGCTCTAGCGGGGGAGAGACCCAGTACTTC
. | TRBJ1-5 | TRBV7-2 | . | CASSLDPSYLGQPQHF | TGTGCCAGCAGCTTAGATCCCTCGTATTTGGGTCAGCCCCAGCATTTT
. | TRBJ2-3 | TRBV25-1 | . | CASSDTARATDTQYF | TGTGCCAGCAGTGACACGGCCAGGGCCACAGATACGCAGTATTTT
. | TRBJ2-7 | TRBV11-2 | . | CASSLDPGRSHEQYF | TGTGCCAGCAGCTTAGATCCCGGGCGGAGCCACGAGCAGTACTTC
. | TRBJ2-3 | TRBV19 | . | CASSIAPSASDTQYF | TGTGCCAGTAGTATAGCCCCTAGCGCATCAGATACGCAGTATTTT
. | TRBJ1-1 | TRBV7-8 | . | CASSPAWGGGTEAFF | TGTGCCAGCAGCCCAGCGTGGGGCGGTGGCACTGAAGCTTTCTTT
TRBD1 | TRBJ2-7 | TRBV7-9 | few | CAGIRQGRGEQYF | TGTGCCGGCATCCGACAGGGACGAGGCGAGCAGTACTTC
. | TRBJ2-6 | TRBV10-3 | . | CAISESSGANVLTF | TGTGCCATCAGTGAGTCAAGCGGGGCCAACGTCCTGACTTTC
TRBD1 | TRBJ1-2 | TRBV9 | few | CASSAQGQNYGYTF | TGTGCCAGCAGCGCACAGGGACAGAACTATGGCTACACCTTC
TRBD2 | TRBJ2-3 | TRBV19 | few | CASSTAGGITDTQYF | TGTGCCAGTAGTACAGCGGGGGGAATCACAGATACGCAGTATTTT
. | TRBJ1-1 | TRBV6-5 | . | CASSYSTSGNTEAFF | TGTGCCAGCAGTTACTCGACGTCCGGGAACACTGAAGCTTTCTTT
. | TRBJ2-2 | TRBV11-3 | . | CASSLGGSTNTGELFF | TGTGCCAGCAGCTTAGGTGGCAGCACGAACACCGGGGAGCTGTTTTTT
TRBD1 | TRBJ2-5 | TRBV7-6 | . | CASSLLISRTGKETQYF | TGTGCCAGCAGCTTACTCATCTCCAGGACAGGGAAAGAGACCCAGTACTTC
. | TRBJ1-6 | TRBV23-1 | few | CASSQSSGGDPMTGNSPLHF | TGCGCCAGCAGTCAATCGTCCGGGGGTGACCCTATGACGGGTAATTCACCCCTCCACTTT
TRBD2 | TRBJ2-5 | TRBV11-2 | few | CASSFNAGGETQYF | TGTGCCAGCAGCTTTAATGCGGGGGGAGAGACCCAGTACTTC
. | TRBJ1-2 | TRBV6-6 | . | CASSYEGRNYGYTF | TGTGCCAGCAGTTACGAAGGCAGGAACTATGGCTACACCTTC
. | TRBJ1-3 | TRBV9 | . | CASSVGTRPTGTSGNTIYF | TGTGCCAGCAGCGTAGGTACCCGACCGACAGGCACCTCTGGAAACACCATATATTTT
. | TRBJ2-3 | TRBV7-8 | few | CASSSGASTDTQYF | TGTGCCAGCAGCTCAGGGGCTAGCACAGATACGCAGTATTTT
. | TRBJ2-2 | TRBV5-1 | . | CASSPTPQGTNTGELFF | TGCGCCAGCAGCCCAACACCTCAGGGCACGAACACCGGGGAGCTGTTTTTT
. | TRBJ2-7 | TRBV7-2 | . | CASSLGPLRRISYEQYF | TGTGCCAGCAGCTTAGGCCCCTTACGACGGATATCCTACGAGCAGTACTTC
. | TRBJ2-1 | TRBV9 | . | CASSGNREGEQFF | TGTGCCAGCAGCGGGAACAGGGAGGGTGAGCAGTTCTTC
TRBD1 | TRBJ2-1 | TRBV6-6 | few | CASSGPGTAQQFF | TGTGCCAGCAGTGGCCCCGGGACAGCACAGCAGTTCTTC
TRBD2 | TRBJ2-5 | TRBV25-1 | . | CASGLAGDKETQYF | TGTGCTTCCGGACTAGCGGGGGACAAAGAGACCCAGTACTTC
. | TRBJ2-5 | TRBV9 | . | CASSSDSGRETQYF | TGTGCCAGCAGCTCCGACTCTGGAAGGGAGACCCAGTACTTC
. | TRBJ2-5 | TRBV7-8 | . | CASSFAQETQYF | TGTGCCAGCAGCTTTGCCCAAGAGACCCAGTACTTC
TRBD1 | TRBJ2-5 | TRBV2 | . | CASTEMGQGAGTQYF | TGTGCCAGCACCGAAATGGGACAGGGGGCCGGTACCCAGTACTTC
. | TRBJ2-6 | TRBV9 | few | CASSSLLGGANVLTF | TGTGCCAGCAGCTCCCTCCTGGGGGGGGCCAACGTCCTGACTTTC
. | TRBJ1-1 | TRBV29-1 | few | CSVEKQGGDTEAFF | TGCAGCGTTGAAAAACAGGGAGGGGACACTGAAGCTTTCTTT
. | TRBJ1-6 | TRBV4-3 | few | CASSQPLRGQGNSPLHF | TGCGCCAGCAGCCAACCCCTCCGAGGGCAGGGGAATTCACCCCTCCACTTT
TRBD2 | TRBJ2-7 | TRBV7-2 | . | CASSLKAVAGKALEQYF | TGTGCCAGCAGCTTAAAGGCGGTAGCGGGGAAGGCACTCGAGCAGTACTTC
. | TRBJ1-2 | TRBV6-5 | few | CASSRQRDNYGYTF | TGTGCCAGCAGCCGCCAGAGGGATAACTATGGCTACACCTTC